This T cell receptor beta chain stems from a study of T cell responses to AZD1222 COVID-19 vaccine. Study-wide findings and caveats: Donors were chiefly white British, with a greater number of females, and clonal diversity was perhaps underestimated. The study found vaccine-associated CD4 TCRs spanning spike, dominant at 160-218 and 743-854.

The repertoire was sequenced with immunoSEQ multiplex PCR; TCRdb's copy has only in-frame clones and lacks some. The top ten clones hold just under 4.5% of a sample with some 120,000 clones, approximately 85% of them seen once. The CDR3 extends over 14 amino acids. CDR1 is KGHSH, CDR2 LQKENI, per germline. Deletions cut 3 bases from V and 0 bases from J, with 8 bases between. Pooled together were second doses at about 4 or about 12 weeks. In regard to this clone: Its antigen is unidentified.

Sequencing was performed on peripheral blood, taken 28 days after the second AZD1222 dose. The sequence came from an adult who received the AZD1222 COVID-19 vaccine. The V gene is TRBV18, the J gene TRBJ1-1; D ambiguous. For the CDR3, the DNA is TGTGCCAGCTCACCCACAGCCCTGAACACTGAAGCTTTCTTT. Protein: CASSPTALNTEAFF.